The source of this T cell receptor beta chain is a study of long-term antiretroviral therapy in people with HIV. Whole-study findings and limits: At every time point, clones expanded before ART dominated the repertoire.

Trimming took off 4 bases at V and 7 bases at J, with 13 bases between the two ends. The germline CDR1 and CDR2 sequences are SQVTM and ANQGSEA. CDR3 length: 12 residues. Turning to this clone: Its specificity is not known.

Survey level was the resolution at which the v3.0 immunoSEQ assay ran. Clones were read by immunoSEQ multiplex PCR, and TCRdb kept only the in-frame ones, dropping some. The table includes under 35,000 clones, 90% to 95% detected once. The sequence derives from a woman between 45 and 60 years old with HIV. The gene calls are TRBV29-1 and TRBJ1-2; D uncertain. The starting material was unsorted PBMCs, obtained just over 5 years after starting antiretroviral therapy. In DNA form, the CDR3 reads TGCAGCGTTGTGGGCCAGAGAAGTGGCTACACCTTC. This sequence encodes CSVVGQRSGYTF.